The next 21 T cell receptor beta chains were all read from a single sample in a study of blood T cell repertoires in COVID-19 (dated by TCRdb to between 2020 and 2021). The method behind the library was the immunoSEQ multiplex PCR assay. The clones in this table, taken by TCRdb from immuneACCESS, are in-frame only. Not every clone is retained; where verified, under half of the shortfall comes from an unresolved V gene, and the cause of the rest is unknown. Here the sample has 65,000 to 80,000 clones; 86% occur a single time. The ten most abundant clones make up 1.5% to 2% of the sample. The sample taken for sequencing was peripheral blood. Receptor source: a man aged 25 to 40 with acute or convalescent COVID-19.

DNA for the CDR3: TGTGCCAGCAGCGTAGCCATGAACACTGAAGCTTTCTTT. Its protein product is CASSVAMNTEAFF. The J gene is TRBJ1-1, the V gene TRBV9, with D unresolved. The CDR3 is made up of 13 amino acids. CDR1 and CDR2 from the germline V gene are SGDLS and YYNGEE. V was trimmed by 0 bases and J by 0 bases, leaving 3 bases between them.

This clone was found a few times. The chain recombines TRBV6-6 with TRBJ1-4; 10 bases map to TRBD1. This CDR3 contains 15 residues. Germline V gives CDR1 MNHNY, CDR2 SVGAGI (reference sequence). J gave up 7 bases and V 4 bases, and 6 bases lay outside the gene matches. This CDR3 reads CASSSRDRGSEKLFF. The CDR3 coding sequence is TGTGCCAGCAGTTCCCGGGACAGGGGAAGTGAAAAACTGTTTTTT.

V and J are TRBV18 and TRBJ2-7; 8 bases line up with TRBD1. V lost 3 bases, J lost 7 bases, and 8 bases stayed unmatched. The germline V gene has CDR1 KGHSH and CDR2 LQKENI. This CDR3 contains 14 residues. This CDR3 reads CASSPDRGLVEQYV. The CDR3 DNA reads TGTGCCAGCTCACCTGACAGGGGTTTAGTGGAGCAGTACGTC.

This clone was found once. The rearrangement joins TRBV2 to TRBJ1-1; TRBD1 matches at 7 bases. The CDR3 consists of 15 residues. The germline V gene encodes CDR1 SNHLY and CDR2 FYNNEI. V was pared by 2 bases and J by 3 bases, with 6 bases of the junction left unmatched. The CDR3: CASSERGPRDTEAFF. As DNA, the CDR3 is TGTGCCAGCAGTGAAAGGGGGCCGCGGGACACTGAAGCTTTCTTT.

The chain combines TRBV5-6 with TRBJ1-2, with TRBD1 as a possible D gene (6 bases). V was clipped by 5 bases and J by 7 bases, with 18 bases between them. This CDR3 spans 14 amino acids. Germline V CDR1 and CDR2: SGHDT, YYEEEE. CDR3 protein: CASRYTDRPGGYTF. The CDR3 DNA reads TGTGCCAGCAGATATACCGACAGGCCTGGTGGCTACACCTTC.

This chain links TRBV6-5 with TRBJ2-2; the match to TRBD1 covers 8 bases. This CDR3 has 13 amino acids. J gave up 7 bases and V 6 bases, and 4 bases lay outside the gene matches. Germline V gives CDR1 MNHEY, CDR2 SVGAGI. CDR3 coding DNA: TGTGCCAGCAGCGGACAGGGAGGCGGGGAGCTGTTTTTT. Translating gives CASSGQGGGELFF.

The chain links TRBV2 to TRBJ1-2; D is possibly TRBD1 (6 bases). This CDR3 region has 13 residues. Per the germline V gene, CDR1 is SNHLY and CDR2 is FYNNEI. Trimming took off 5 bases at V and 8 bases at J, with 15 bases between the two ends. CDR3 residues: CASSQGIMGGYTF. DNA of the CDR3: TGTGCCAGCAGTCAGGGGATTATGGGAGGCTACACCTTC.

This chain links TRBV6-2 or TRBV6-3 with TRBJ1-1; maybe TRBD1 (5 bases). The CDR3 consists of 14 residues. V was trimmed by 4 bases and J by 6 bases, leaving 15 bases between them. Germline assignment: CDR1 MNHEY and CDR2 SVGEGT. CDR3 DNA sequence: TGTGCCAGCAGTTCGACAGTTATAAAGGCTGAAGCTTTCTTT. This codes for CASSSTVIKAEAFF.

This sequence joins TRBV7-2 and TRBJ2-1, with 7 bases matching TRBD2. The germline CDR1 and CDR2 sequences are SGHTA and FQGNSA. The CDR3 runs 12 residues. The V gene end was trimmed by 5 bases and the J gene end by 12 bases; junction bases not matched to a gene: 7. The CDR3 reads CASSRTTGGQFF. In DNA, the CDR3 is TGTGCCAGCAGCCGAACGACGGGAGGGCAGTTCTTC. Supplemented by reference TRBV7-2 and TRBJ2-1, the full variable domain reads GAGVSQSPSNKVTEKGKDVELRCDPISGHTALYWYRQSLGQGLEFLIYFQGNSAPDKSGLPSDRFSAERTGGSVSTLTIQRTQQEDSAVYLCASSRTTGGQFFGPGTRLTVL.

The rearrangement uses TRBV7-2 and TRBJ2-3; 9 bases map to TRBD2. CDR3 size: 16 residues. With 5 bases clipped from V and 2 bases from J, the junction kept 8 bases outside the gene matches. Germline CDR1 is SGHTA and CDR2 is FQGNSA. Here the CDR3 reads CASSTRLAGVTDTQYF. CDR3 nucleotides: TGTGCCAGCAGCACCCGGTTAGCGGGAGTCACAGATACGCAGTATTTT. The full variable domain, its missing parts supplied by reference TRBV7-2 and TRBJ2-3, is GAGVSQSPSNKVTEKGKDVELRCDPISGHTALYWYRQSLGQGLEFLIYFQGNSAPDKSGLPSDRFSAERTGGSVSTLTIQRTQQEDSAVYLCASSTRLAGVTDTQYFGPGTRLTVL.

The rearrangement joins TRBV3-1 (or the pseudogene TRBV3-2) to TRBJ1-6, with 9 positions matching TRBD1. The CDR3 has 17 amino acids. Germline values: CDR1 LGHDT, CDR2 YNNKEL (reference sequence). J was trimmed by 2 bases and V by 6 bases; bases with no gene match: 8. The CDR3 reads CASSPRTGAPYNSPLHF. As DNA, the CDR3 is TGTGCCAGCAGTCCCCGGACAGGGGCGCCCTATAATTCACCCCTCCACTTT.

V and J are TRBV12-3 or TRBV12-4 and TRBJ1-6; D remains ambiguous. Trimming left V 5 bases short and J 10 bases short, with 12 bases between. The CDR3 covers 13 residues. The CDR3 bases are TGTGCCAGCAGTGTACAGCTTACCTCACCCCTCCACTTT. Amino acids: CASSVQLTSPLHF.

This clone was observed a single time. The chain joins TRBV7-8 to TRBJ2-3, with D perhaps matching TRBD2 (7 bases). The CDR3 length is 16 residues. CDR1 and CDR2 from the germline V gene are SGHVS and FQNEAQ. V lost 5 bases to trimming and J lost 1 base, with 16 bases between them. CDR3 coding DNA: TGTGCCAGCAGCGAACGGGGGGCCACTCGCACAGATACGCAGTATTTT. It codes for CASSERGATRTDTQYF.

The CDR3 is CSASRRGMNEQFF. DNA of the CDR3: TGCAGTGCTAGTAGGCGGGGGATGAATGAGCAGTTCTTC. V gene TRBV20-1 combines with J gene TRBJ2-1, with 7 positions matching TRBD2. The CDR3 loop spans 13 amino acids. The V gene's germline CDR1 is DFQATT and CDR2 SNEGSKA (reference sequence). V dropped 3 bases and J dropped 7; count of bases not matched to a gene: 6.

This rearrangement joins TRBV7-2 to TRBJ2-7; D perhaps matches TRBD2 (6 bases). CDR3 length equals 13 residues. V was trimmed by 5 bases and J by 1 base, leaving 9 bases between them. Germline V gene lookup returns CDR1 SGHTA and CDR2 FQGNSA. The CDR3: CASSPRGSYEQYV. CDR3 nucleotides: TGTGCCAGCAGCCCCCGGGGGTCCTACGAGCAGTACGTC.

This chain links TRBV5-1 with TRBJ2-3; D not certain. The V end was cut by 5 bases, the J end by 3 bases, with 10 bases between. The CDR3 totals 13 residues. Germline CDR1 SGHRS, CDR2 YFSETQ. The CDR3 loop is CASSYFQTDTQYF. The CDR3 DNA is TGCGCCAGCAGTTATTTTCAGACAGATACGCAGTATTTT. The variable domain in full, with the rest retrieved from reference TRBV5-1 and TRBJ2-3, is KAGVTQTPRYLIKTRGQQVTLSCSPISGHRSVSWYQQTPGQGLQFLFEYFSETQRNKGNFPGRFSGRQFSNSRSEMNVSTLELGDSALYLCASSYFQTDTQYFGPGTRLTVL.

The chain links TRBV7-8 to TRBJ2-2; 9 nucleotides match TRBD1. V gave up 5 bases and J gave up 6 bases; unmatched junction bases: 10. This CDR3 is built from 16 residues. Germline CDR1 is SGHVS and CDR2 is FQNEAQ. In nucleotides, the CDR3 is TGTGCCAGCAGCCCCCACCGGGACAGGGTCTCCGGGGAGCTGTTTTTT. Protein: CASSPHRDRVSGELFF.

The chain couples TRBV2 to TRBJ2-1; 10 positions match TRBD2. The CDR3 loop spans 16 amino acids. CDR1 is SNHLY, CDR2 FYNNEI, per germline. Trimming removed 8 bases from V and 6 bases from J; junction bases left unmatched: 13. The CDR3 loop is CASDRLLAGVPNEQFF. CDR3 nucleotide sequence: TGTGCCAGCGATCGTCTTCTAGCGGGAGTTCCCAATGAGCAGTTCTTC.

The chain is built from TRBV30 and TRBJ2-3, with D tentatively TRBD1 (6 bases). Trimming cost V 1 base and J 4 bases, with 18 bases left between them. CDR3 length: 16 residues. Germline CDR1 GTSNPN, CDR2 SVGIG (reference sequence). CDR3 nucleotides: TGTGCCTGGAGTGCTGGGGGCGCATTTTTGCCAGATACGCAGTATTTT. Protein sequence: CAWSAGGAFLPDTQYF.

The CDR3 DNA is TGTGCCAGCAGTTCGTTTACGGGAGCCACAAGTGGAAACACCATATATTTT. Translation gives CASSSFTGATSGNTIYF. The J gene is TRBJ1-3, the V gene TRBV6-2 or TRBV6-3; D is unclear. Germline V gene lookup returns CDR1 MNHEY and CDR2 SVGEGT. V was pared by 4 bases and J by 3 bases, with 19 bases between. This CDR3 region has 17 residues.

The rearrangement joins TRBV29-1 to TRBJ1-2; D perhaps matches TRBD1 (6 bases). CDR3 length equals 15 residues. V shed 3 bases and J shed 3 bases, with 17 bases lying between them. Germline V gene lookup returns CDR1 SQVTM and CDR2 ANQGSEA. CDR3 in DNA: TGCAGCGTTGAGATATACCGGGACATAGACTATGGCTACACCTTC. Translated, it gives CSVEIYRDIDYGYTF. Based on the CDR3 plus reference TRBV29-1 and TRBJ1-2, the full variable domain is SAVISQKPSRDICQRGTSLTIQCQVDSQVTMMFWYRQQPGQSLTLIATANQGSEATYESGFVIDKFPISRPNLTFSTLTVSNMSPEDSSIYLCSVEIYRDIDYGYTFGSGTRLTVV.